Following are 14 T cell receptor beta chains from one sample sequenced in a study of T cells after yellow fever vaccination. TCRdb reprocessed the 5' RACE reads with MiXCR, giving one entry per CDR3 protein. Of around 320,000 distinct CDR3 sequences listed, 4% to 5.5% are singletons. The starting material was PBMCs, obtained 15 days after the yellow fever booster vaccination. These receptors were taken from a man younger than 30 who received the YFV17D yellow fever vaccine.

This clonotype was observed at least ten times. This chain joins TRBV7-6 and TRBJ2-7, with D tentatively TRBD1 (5 bases). Germline CDR1 is SGHVS and CDR2 is FNYEAQ. This CDR3 comprises 19 residues. The germline V and J ends were trimmed by 6 bases and 3 bases, with 30 bases remaining between them. The CDR3, as DNA: TGTGCCAGCAGTCATTTGGGTGGGGCACAGGCCAAAAGGGTCTACGAGCAGTACTTC. Translated: CASSHLGGAQAKRVYEQYF. The whole variable domain, filled in from reference TRBV7-6 and TRBJ2-7, reads GAGVSQSPRYKVTKRGQDVALRCDPISGHVSLYWYRQALGQGPEFLTYFNYEAQQDKSGLPNDRFSAERPEGSISTLTIQRTEQRDSAMYRCASSHLGGAQAKRVYEQYFGPGTRLTVT.

This clonotype has just a few counts. The chain has TRBV15 and TRBJ2-2; perhaps D is TRBD1 or TRBD2 (5 bases each). V dropped 1 base and J dropped 3 bases, with 9 bases sitting between them. Per germline, CDR1 LNHNV and CDR2 YYDKDF (reference sequence). This CDR3 has 15 amino acids. CDR3 in amino acids: CATSRGLGDTGELFF. In DNA form, the CDR3 reads TGTGCCACCAGCAGAGGCCTGGGGGACACCGGGGAGCTGTTTTTT.

This clonotype turned up a few times. This rearrangement joins TRBV6-2 or TRBV6-3 to TRBJ2-5; 7 bases are a match to TRBD2. This CDR3 comprises 14 residues. Germline assignment: CDR1 MNHEY and CDR2 SVGEGT. The J segment lost 2 bases and the V segment lost 3 bases, leaving 3 bases of the junction unmatched. The CDR3: CASSYGTNQETQYF. The CDR3 nucleotides are TGTGCCAGCAGTTATGGGACTAATCAAGAGACCCAGTACTTC.

This chain's CDR3 is CASSANTLDEQYF. The CDR3 DNA sequence: TGCGCCAGCAGTGCTAATACCCTTGACGAGCAGTACTTC. The chain recombines TRBV10-1 with TRBJ2-7, with no clear D. The germline CDR1 and CDR2 sequences are WNHNN and SYGVQD (reference sequence). The ends were cut back, 4 bases at V and 5 bases at J, with 12 bases in the middle. The CDR3 is 13 amino acids.

The chain is built from TRBV12-3 or TRBV12-4 and TRBJ1-1; D is uncertain. This CDR3 region has 13 residues. The V gene lost 8 bases and the J gene lost 1 base, with 11 bases spanning the gap. The CDR3 sequence: CASLLEPNTEAFF. DNA for the CDR3: TGTGCCAGCCTCCTGGAGCCGAACACTGAAGCTTTCTTT.

The J gene is TRBJ1-5, the V gene TRBV19; D is unclear. The length of the CDR3 is 13 residues. V was pared by 1 base and J by 5 bases, with 6 bases between. The germline V gene encodes CDR1 LNHDA and CDR2 SQIVND (reference sequence). The CDR3 DNA reads as TGTGCCAGTAGTATAGCCGGGTATCAGCCCCAGCATTTT. Translating gives CASSIAGYQPQHF.

Details on this clonotype: At one end the junction does not follow the germline gene, possibly because of a read error. In DNA form, the CDR3 reads TGCGCCAGCACCTTGGGATCCTTAGCAACCACCGGGGAGCTGTTTTTT. Translating gives CASTLGSLATTGELFF. The chain is built from TRBV5-1 and TRBJ2-2, with D hard to call. Looked up from germline, CDR1 is SGHRS and CDR2 is YFSETQ. The CDR3 totals 16 residues.

This clonotype was counted ten times or more. The V gene is TRBV5-6, the J gene TRBJ2-5; D unclear. Germline V gene lookup returns CDR1 SGHDT and CDR2 YYEEEE. This CDR3 contains 12 residues. The V end lost 2 bases, the J end lost 3 bases, and 5 bases lay between the germline ends. The CDR3 bases are TGTGCCAGCAGCTTTGCAGAAGAGACCCAGTACTTC. This encodes CASSFAEETQYF.

The rearrangement joins TRBV27 to TRBJ2-7; D assignment may be TRBD1 or TRBD2 (7 bases each). Germline CDR1 reads MNHEY; CDR2 reads SMNVEV (reference sequence). V gave up 4 bases and J gave up 4 bases, with 11 bases separating them. The CDR3 is made up of 13 amino acids. DNA for the CDR3: TGTGCCAGCAGTTCTCAGGGGGGGTACGAGCAGTACTTC. Translated: CASSSQGGYEQYF.

The table lists this clonotype with many counts. The CDR3, as DNA: TGTGCCAGCAGTTACGTACAGGGGTCTACCTACGAGCAGTACTTC. It yields the protein CASSYVQGSTYEQYF. The chain has TRBV6-5 and TRBJ2-7; TRBD1 agrees at 7 bases. The CDR3 contains 15 residues. With V trimmed by 2 bases and J by 2 bases, 6 bases remained unmatched. The germline CDR1 and CDR2 sequences are MNHEY and SVGAGI.

Details on this clonotype: This may come from a read error, since a much larger clone is one base off. The chain employs TRBV6-2 or TRBV6-3 and TRBJ2-1, with 7 bases that match TRBD1. The V gene's germline CDR1 is MNHEY and CDR2 SVGEGT. CDR3 length: 15 amino acids. The CDR3 DNA is TGTGCCAGCAGTTACTCGGGGACAGCGAGGAATGTGCAGTTCTTC. This translates into CASSYSGTARNVQFF.

This clonotype has a count of ten or more. An end of the junction differs from the germline gene, which may be a read error. The chain employs TRBV7-8 and TRBJ1-2; the D is unclear. CDR3 length equals 13 residues. Germline CDR1 is SGHVS and CDR2 is FQNEAQ. For the CDR3, the DNA is TGTGCCAGCAGCTGGGCGGGTAACGATGGCTACACCTTC. It specifies CASSWAGNDGYTF.

This clonotype appeared many times. The gene calls are TRBV5-1 and TRBJ2-1; D perhaps matches TRBD1 (6 bases). Looked up from germline, CDR1 is SGHRS and CDR2 is YFSETQ. V gave up 2 bases and J gave up 4 bases, with 10 bases separating them. CDR3 length: 14 amino acids. DNA for the CDR3: TGCGCCAGCAGCTTACCCGGACAGTACAATGAGCAGTTCTTC. Translation gives CASSLPGQYNEQFF.

This clonotype was seen ten or more times. The V call is TRBV7-2, the J call TRBJ2-3; D might be TRBD1 (6 bases). The CDR3 has 15 residues. Germline lookup yields CDR1 SGHTA and CDR2 FQGNSA. The V and J ends lost 1 base and 6 bases respectively, with 14 bases between them. Here the CDR3 DNA reads TGTGCCAGCAGCTTAGTCCAGGGGTCTTCGGATACGCAGTATTTT. It translates to CASSLVQGSSDTQYF.